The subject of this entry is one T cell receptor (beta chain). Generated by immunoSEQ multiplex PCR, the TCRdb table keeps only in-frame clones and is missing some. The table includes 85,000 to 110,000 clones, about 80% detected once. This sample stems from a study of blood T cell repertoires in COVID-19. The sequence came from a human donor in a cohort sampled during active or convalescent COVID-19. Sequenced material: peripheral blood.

The CDR3 protein is CASSLAGVRGDTQYF. The CDR3 region has the DNA TGTGCCAGCAGTCTAGCGGGGGTCAGGGGGGATACGCAGTATTTT. The J gene is TRBJ2-3, the V gene TRBV6-5; 10 bases map to TRBD2. The CDR3 contains 15 residues. Germline CDR1 MNHEY, CDR2 SVGAGI. After removal of 5 bases from V and 6 bases from J, the junction contained 8 bases not matched to a gene.